This paragraph covers one T cell receptor beta chain sequence. This specimen comes from a study of memory CD4+ T cells and cytomegalovirus serostatus. Single viable CD3+CD4+CD8-CD45RO+ cells were sorted as the memory CD4+ T cells. This table comes from immunoSEQ multiplex PCR, and its TCRdb copy is limited to in-frame clones, with some not included. The sample carries some 60,000 clones, 80% to 90% recorded once. The CDR3 covers 13 residues. Trimming left V 5 bases short and J 1 base short, with 5 bases between. The germline V gene encodes CDR1 SGHTA and CDR2 FQGTGA. This sequence joins TRBV7-3 and TRBJ2-2, with D hard to call. Sequenced: memory CD4+ T cells from blood. The clonotype comes from an adult in good health and CMV-seronegative. The DNA of the CDR3 is TGTGCCAGCAGCCCGGAGAACACCGGGGAGCTGTTTTTT. Its protein is CASSPENTGELFF. The full variable domain, its missing parts supplied by reference TRBV7-3 and TRBJ2-2, is GAGVSQTPSNKVTEKGKYVELRCDPISGHTALYWYRQSLGQGPEFLIYFQGTGAADDSGLPNDRFFAVRPEGSVSTLKIQRTERGDSAVYLCASSPENTGELFFGEGSRLTVL.